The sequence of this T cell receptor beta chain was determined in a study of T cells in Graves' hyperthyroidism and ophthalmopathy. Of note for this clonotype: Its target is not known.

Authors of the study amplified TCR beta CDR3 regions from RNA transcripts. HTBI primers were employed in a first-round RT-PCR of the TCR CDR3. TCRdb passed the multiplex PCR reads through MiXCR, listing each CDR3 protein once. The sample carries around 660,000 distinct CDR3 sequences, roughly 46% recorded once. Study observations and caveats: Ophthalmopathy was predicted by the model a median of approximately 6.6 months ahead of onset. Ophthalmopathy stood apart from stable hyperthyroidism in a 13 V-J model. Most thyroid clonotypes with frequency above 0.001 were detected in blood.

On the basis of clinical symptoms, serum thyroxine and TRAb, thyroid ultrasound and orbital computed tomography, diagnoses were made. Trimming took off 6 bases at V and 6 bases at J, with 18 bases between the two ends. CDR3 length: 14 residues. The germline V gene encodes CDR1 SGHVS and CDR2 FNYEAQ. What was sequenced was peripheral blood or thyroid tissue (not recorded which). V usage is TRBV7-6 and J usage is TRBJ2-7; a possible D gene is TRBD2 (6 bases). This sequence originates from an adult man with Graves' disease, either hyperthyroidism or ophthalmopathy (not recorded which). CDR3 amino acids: CASSLETWGGEQYF. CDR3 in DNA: TGTGCCAGCAGTTTGGAGACATGGGGAGGCGAGCAGTACTTC.